These 11 T cell receptor beta chains were all obtained from the same sample, sequenced in a study of cytomegalovirus exposure and HLA in healthy donors. PCR primers comprised 60 Vbeta and 13 Jbeta primers. Produced via immunoSEQ multiplex PCR; TCRdb's table is partial and in-frame only. The data contain around 170,000 clones, around 77% of them singletons. The specimen sequenced was PBMCs. These receptors were obtained from a man aged 55-75 years in good health and CMV-seronegative.

The chain is built from TRBV4-1 and TRBJ1-4; the match to TRBD1 covers 7 bases. Germline CDR1 and CDR2: MGHRA and YSYEKL. The CDR3 contains 17 residues. V lost 0 bases, J lost 0 bases, and 4 bases stayed unmatched. The CDR3 spells CASSQEAGTATNEKLFF. As DNA, the CDR3 is TGCGCCAGCAGCCAAGAAGCCGGGACAGCAACTAATGAAAAACTGTTTTTT.

Regarding this clone: One end of the junction is discordant with germline, which a read error may explain. The chain employs TRBV2 and TRBJ1-6; a possible D gene is TRBD1 (6 bases). CDR3 length equals 14 residues. From germline, CDR1 is SNHLY and CDR2 FYNNEI. The CDR3 sequence is CASSEVPISTGLRF. The CDR3, as DNA: TGTGCCAGCAGTGAAGTTCCTATTTCGACAGGTCTGCGCTTT.

The V gene is TRBV14, the J gene TRBJ2-5; 10 positions agree with TRBD1. CDR1 and CDR2 (germline): SGHDN, FVKESK. This CDR3 is built from 15 residues. V shed 1 base and J 5 bases; nucleotides not matched to a gene: 4. The CDR3 nucleotides read TGTGCCAGCAGCCAAGTGACAGGGGGCGTTGAGACCCAGTACTTC. This gives the protein CASSQVTGGVETQYF.

Regarding this clone: A much bigger clone sits one base away, suggesting this may be a read error. The gene calls are TRBV5-5 and TRBJ2-1; 12 nucleotides match TRBD2. CDR3 length equals 16 residues. The germline V gene encodes CDR1 SGHKS and CDR2 YYEKEE (reference sequence). The trim removed 6 bases at V and 2 bases at J, leaving 6 bases unmatched. The CDR3 nucleotides are TGTGCCAGCAACCCTAGCGGGAGGGCCGCCTACAATGAGCAGTTCTTC. Translated: CASNPSGRAAYNEQFF.

The CDR3: CASSYAGGRGYEQYF. The CDR3 DNA follows: TGTGCCAGCAGCTATGCGGGGGGGAGGGGCTACGAGCAGTACTTC. The V and J genes are TRBV7-2 and TRBJ2-5, with 9 bases fitting TRBD2. The DNA matches TRBJ2-7 better at its end, which makes the J call doubtful. This CDR3 spans 15 amino acids. Per the germline V gene, CDR1 is SGHTA and CDR2 is FQGNSA.

The chain couples TRBV6-5 to TRBJ2-1; tentatively, D is TRBD1 (5 bases). Trimming shortened V by 6 bases and J by 8 bases, and 17 bases separated the two germline ends. The V gene's germline CDR1 is MNHEY and CDR2 SVGAGI. The CDR3 covers 14 residues. The CDR3 DNA reads as TGTGCCAGCAGACTTACCCCAGGGTCCCATGAGCAGTTCTTC. Amino acids: CASRLTPGSHEQFF.

The chain carries TRBV30 and TRBJ1-1; D perhaps matches TRBD1 (5 bases). Trimming left V 0 bases short and J 4 bases short, with 12 bases between. In germline, CDR1 is GTSNPN, CDR2 SVGIG (reference sequence). The CDR3 runs 14 residues. DNA for the CDR3: TGTGCCTGGAGTGTACTCGTGGGGGGCACTGAAGCTTTCTTT. It yields the protein CAWSVLVGGTEAFF.

The rearrangement joins TRBV19 to TRBJ2-3; 9 nucleotides line up with TRBD1. V dropped 7 bases and J dropped 5; count of bases not matched to a gene: 4. This CDR3 comprises 13 residues. The germline gives CDR1 LNHDA, CDR2 SQIVND (reference sequence). This chain's CDR3 is CASMDRGGDTQYF. In DNA form, the CDR3 reads TGTGCCAGTATGGACAGGGGAGGAGATACGCAGTATTTT.

The chain recombines TRBV5-4 with TRBJ2-2; 7 nucleotides match TRBD2. The CDR3 runs to 15 residues. With 4 bases clipped from V and 5 bases from J, the junction kept 8 bases outside the gene matches. Germline values: CDR1 SGHNT, CDR2 YYREEE (reference sequence). CDR3 region: CASSLRGVGTGELFF. For the CDR3, the DNA is TGTGCCAGCAGCCTCCGGGGGGTTGGGACCGGGGAGCTGTTTTTT. Full variable domain (remainder filled in from reference TRBV5-4 and TRBJ2-2): ETGVTQSPTHLIKTRGQQVTLRCSSQSGHNTVSWYQQALGQGPQFIFQYYREEENGRGNFPPRFSGLQFPNYSSELNVNALELDDSALYLCASSLRGVGTGELFFGEGSRLTVL.

The chain employs TRBV10-3 and TRBJ1-1; 9 bases map to TRBD1. The J segment lost 4 bases and the V segment lost 7 bases, leaving 10 bases of the junction unmatched. This CDR3 spans 15 amino acids. Germline V gene data show CDR1 as ENHRY and CDR2 as SYGVKD. The CDR3 is CAIKRDREGSTEAFF. CDR3 in DNA: TGTGCCATCAAACGGGACAGGGAAGGAAGCACTGAAGCTTTCTTT.

This clone was recorded a few times. The CDR3 region has the DNA TGTGCCAGTACCCCAGCGGGGGCAGGAAACACCATATATTTT. Its protein product is CASTPAGAGNTIYF. The chain couples TRBV19 to TRBJ1-3; tentatively, D is TRBD1 (6 bases). Germline V CDR1 and CDR2: LNHDA, SQIVND (reference sequence). The CDR3 sequence is 14 residues long. With 7 bases removed from V and 4 bases from J, the gap between germline ends came to 14 bases.